This T cell receptor beta chain was found in a study of T cells in localized non-small cell lung cancer. Study results and caveats: Density of T cells in blood, when higher, went with longer overall survival. Adjacent uninvolved lung tissue had the highest T cell clonality, exceeding tumor. When the top 100 tumor clones were examined, a median about 60 of them also appeared in the adjacent lung, which was paired and uninvolved.

This clone has a single count. No antigen is known for it. The germline V gene encodes CDR1 MGHRA and CDR2 YSYEKL. Trimming left V 6 bases short and J 6 bases short, with 18 bases between. The CDR3 is made up of 15 amino acids. The repertoire was sequenced with immunoSEQ multiplex PCR; TCRdb's copy has only in-frame clones and lacks some. The data hold fewer than 50,000 clones, with about nine tenths observed a single time. The sample here was peripheral blood mononuclear cells, taken before any cancer treatment. This clonotype was obtained from a male donor aged 60 or over with stage II lung adenocarcinoma. The chain couples TRBV4-1 to TRBJ2-1; the D is unclear. The CDR3 nucleotides are TGCGCCAGCAGTCCCTCCCGACCGCGAATCAATGAGCAGTTCTTC. This sequence encodes CASSPSRPRINEQFF.